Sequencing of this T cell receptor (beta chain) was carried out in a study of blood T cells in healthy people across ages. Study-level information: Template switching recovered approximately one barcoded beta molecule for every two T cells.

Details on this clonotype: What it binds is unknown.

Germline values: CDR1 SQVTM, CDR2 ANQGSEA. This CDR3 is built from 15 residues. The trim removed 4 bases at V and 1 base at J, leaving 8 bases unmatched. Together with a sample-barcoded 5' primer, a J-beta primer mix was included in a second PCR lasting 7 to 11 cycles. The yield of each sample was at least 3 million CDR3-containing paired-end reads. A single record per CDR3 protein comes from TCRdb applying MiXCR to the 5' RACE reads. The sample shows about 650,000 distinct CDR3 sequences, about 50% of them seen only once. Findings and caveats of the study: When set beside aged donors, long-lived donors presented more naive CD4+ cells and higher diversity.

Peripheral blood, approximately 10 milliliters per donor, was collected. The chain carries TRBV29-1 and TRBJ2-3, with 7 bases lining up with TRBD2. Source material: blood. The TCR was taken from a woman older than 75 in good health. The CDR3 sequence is CSVARGGGGTDTQYF. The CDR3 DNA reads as TGCAGCGTTGCGCGAGGTGGGGGGGGCACAGATACGCAGTATTTT.